This TCR beta chain stems from a study of T cell changes during pregnancy in multiple sclerosis. This clone was seen more than once but under ten times. Profiled with immunoSEQ multiplex PCR; TCRdb holds only in-frame clones, not every one. The profile covers roughly 51,000 clones, with approximately 94% appearing a single time and approximately 5% taken by the ten largest. J was trimmed by 6 bases and V by 0 bases; bases with no gene match: 0. CDR1 and CDR2 (germline): MRHNA, SNTAGT. CDR3 length: 15 amino acids. Sequenced here: CD8+ T cells from peripheral blood mononuclear cells, sampled before pregnancy. This chain uses TRBV6-4 with TRBJ2-2; 11 bases are shared with TRBD2. The receptor was derived from a female donor with multiple sclerosis, enrolled in a pregnancy study. CDR3 in amino acids: CASSDSLAGAGELFF. As DNA, the CDR3 is TGTGCCAGCAGTGACTCACTAGCGGGAGCCGGGGAGCTGTTTTTT.